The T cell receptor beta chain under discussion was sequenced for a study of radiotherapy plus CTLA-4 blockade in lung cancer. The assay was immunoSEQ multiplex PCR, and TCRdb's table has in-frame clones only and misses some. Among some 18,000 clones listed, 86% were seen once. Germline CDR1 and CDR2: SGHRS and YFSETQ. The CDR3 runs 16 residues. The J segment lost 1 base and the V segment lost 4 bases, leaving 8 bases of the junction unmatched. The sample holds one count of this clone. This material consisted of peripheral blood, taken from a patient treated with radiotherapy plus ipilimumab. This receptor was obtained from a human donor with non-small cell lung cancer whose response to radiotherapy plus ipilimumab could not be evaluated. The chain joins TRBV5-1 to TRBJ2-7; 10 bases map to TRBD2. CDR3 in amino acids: CASSAFPSGSSYEQYF. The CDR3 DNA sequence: TGCGCCAGCAGCGCCTTCCCTAGCGGGAGTTCCTACGAGCAGTACTTC.